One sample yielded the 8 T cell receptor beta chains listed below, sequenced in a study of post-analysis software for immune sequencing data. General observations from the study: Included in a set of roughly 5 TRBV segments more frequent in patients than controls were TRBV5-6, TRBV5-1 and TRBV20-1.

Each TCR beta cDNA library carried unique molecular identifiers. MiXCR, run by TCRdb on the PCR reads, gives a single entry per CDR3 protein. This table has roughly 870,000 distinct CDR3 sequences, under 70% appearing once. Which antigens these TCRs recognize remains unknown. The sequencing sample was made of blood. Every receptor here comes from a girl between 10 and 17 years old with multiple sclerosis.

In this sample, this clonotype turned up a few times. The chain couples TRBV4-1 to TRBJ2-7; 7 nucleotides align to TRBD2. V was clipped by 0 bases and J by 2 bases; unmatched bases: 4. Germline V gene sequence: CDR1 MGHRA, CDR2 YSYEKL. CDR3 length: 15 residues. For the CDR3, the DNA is TGCGCCAGCAGCCAAGAAGGAGCGGGACCCTACGAGCAGTACTTC. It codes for CASSQEGAGPYEQYF.

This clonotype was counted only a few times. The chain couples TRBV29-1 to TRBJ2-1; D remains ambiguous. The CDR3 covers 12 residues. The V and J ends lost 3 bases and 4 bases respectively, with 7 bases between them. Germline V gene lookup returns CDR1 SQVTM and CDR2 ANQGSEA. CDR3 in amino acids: CSVDLGYNEQFF. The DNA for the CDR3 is TGCAGCGTTGATCTTGGGTACAATGAGCAGTTCTTC.

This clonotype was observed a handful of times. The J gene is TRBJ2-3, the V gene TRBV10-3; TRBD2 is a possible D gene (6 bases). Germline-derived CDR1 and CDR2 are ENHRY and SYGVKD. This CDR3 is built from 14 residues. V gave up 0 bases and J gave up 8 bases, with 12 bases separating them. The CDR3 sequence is CAISESKQLATQYF. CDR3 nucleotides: TGTGCCATCAGTGAGTCCAAACAACTAGCTACGCAGTATTTT.

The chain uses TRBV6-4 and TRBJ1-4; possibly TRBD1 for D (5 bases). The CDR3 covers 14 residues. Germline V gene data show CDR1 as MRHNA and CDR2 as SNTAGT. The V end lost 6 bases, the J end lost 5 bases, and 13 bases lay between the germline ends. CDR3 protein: CASSAGTSNEKLFF. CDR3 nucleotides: TGTGCCAGCAGCGCCGGGACCTCGAATGAAAAACTGTTTTTT.

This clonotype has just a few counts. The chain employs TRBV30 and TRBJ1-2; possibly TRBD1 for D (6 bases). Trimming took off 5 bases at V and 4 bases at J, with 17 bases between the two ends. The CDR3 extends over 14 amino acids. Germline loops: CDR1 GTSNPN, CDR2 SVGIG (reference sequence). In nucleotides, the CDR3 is TGTGCCTGGGACTCCGGGGGGCAGGGCTATGGCTACACCTTC. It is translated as CAWDSGGQGYGYTF.

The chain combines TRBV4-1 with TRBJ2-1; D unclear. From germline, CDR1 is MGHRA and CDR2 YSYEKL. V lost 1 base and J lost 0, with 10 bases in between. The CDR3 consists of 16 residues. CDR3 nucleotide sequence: TGCGCCAGCAGCCAAGGAACAGTCCTCTCCTACAATGAGCAGTTCTTC. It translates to CASSQGTVLSYNEQFF.

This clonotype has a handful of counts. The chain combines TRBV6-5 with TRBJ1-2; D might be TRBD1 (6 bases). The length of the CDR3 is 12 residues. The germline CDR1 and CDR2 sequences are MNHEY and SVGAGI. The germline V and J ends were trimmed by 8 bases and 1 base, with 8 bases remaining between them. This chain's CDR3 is CASGRGNYGYTF. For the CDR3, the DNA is TGTGCCAGCGGCAGGGGTAACTATGGCTACACCTTC.

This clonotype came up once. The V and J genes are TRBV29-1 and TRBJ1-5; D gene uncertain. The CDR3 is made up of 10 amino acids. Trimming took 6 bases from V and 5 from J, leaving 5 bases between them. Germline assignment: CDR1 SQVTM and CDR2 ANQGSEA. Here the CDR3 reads CSVGHQPQHF. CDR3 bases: TGCAGCGTAGGTCATCAGCCCCAGCATTTT.